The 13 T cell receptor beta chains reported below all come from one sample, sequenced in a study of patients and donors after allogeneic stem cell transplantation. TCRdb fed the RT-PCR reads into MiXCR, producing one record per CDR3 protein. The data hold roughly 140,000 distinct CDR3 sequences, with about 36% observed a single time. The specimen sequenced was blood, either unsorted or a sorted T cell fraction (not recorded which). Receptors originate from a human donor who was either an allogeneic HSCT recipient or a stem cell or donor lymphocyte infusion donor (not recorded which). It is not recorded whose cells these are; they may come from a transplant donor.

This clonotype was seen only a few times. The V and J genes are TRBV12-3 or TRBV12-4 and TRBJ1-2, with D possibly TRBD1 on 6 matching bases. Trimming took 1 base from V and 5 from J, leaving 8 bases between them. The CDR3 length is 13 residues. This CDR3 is CASSLEGVYGYTF. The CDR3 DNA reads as TGTGCCAGCAGTTTAGAGGGGGTATATGGCTACACCTTC.

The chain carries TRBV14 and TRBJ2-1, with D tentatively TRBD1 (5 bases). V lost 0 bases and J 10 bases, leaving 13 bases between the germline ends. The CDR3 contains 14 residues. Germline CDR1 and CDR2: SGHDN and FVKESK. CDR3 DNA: TGTGCCAGCAGCCAAGAGTTAGGGGTGAGGGAGCAGTTCTTC. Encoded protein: CASSQELGVREQFF.

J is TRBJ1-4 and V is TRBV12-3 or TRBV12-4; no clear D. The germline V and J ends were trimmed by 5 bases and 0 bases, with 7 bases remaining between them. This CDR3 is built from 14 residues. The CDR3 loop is CASSPRATNEKLFF. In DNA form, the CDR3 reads TGTGCCAGCAGTCCCCGTGCAACTAATGAAAAACTGTTTTTT.

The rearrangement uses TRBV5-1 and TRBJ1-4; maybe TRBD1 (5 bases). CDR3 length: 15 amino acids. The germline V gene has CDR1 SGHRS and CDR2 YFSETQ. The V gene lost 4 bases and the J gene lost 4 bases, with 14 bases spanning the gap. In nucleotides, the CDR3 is TGCGCCAGCAGCCCCCGGAGGGGCCGTAATGAAAAACTGTTTTTT. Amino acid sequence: CASSPRRGRNEKLFF.

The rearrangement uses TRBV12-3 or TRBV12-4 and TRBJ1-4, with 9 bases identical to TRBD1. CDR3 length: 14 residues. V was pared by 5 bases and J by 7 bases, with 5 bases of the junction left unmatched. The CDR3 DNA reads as TGTGCCAGCAGTGGGGACAGGGCTTTTGAAAAACTGTTTTTT. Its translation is CASSGDRAFEKLFF.

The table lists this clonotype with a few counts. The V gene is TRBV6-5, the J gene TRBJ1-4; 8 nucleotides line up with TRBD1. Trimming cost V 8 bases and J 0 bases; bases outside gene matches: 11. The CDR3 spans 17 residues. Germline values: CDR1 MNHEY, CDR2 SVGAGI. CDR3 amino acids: CASSQDRALATNEKLFF. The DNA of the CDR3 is TGTGCCAGCTCCCAGGACAGGGCCTTAGCAACTAATGAAAAACTGTTTTTT.

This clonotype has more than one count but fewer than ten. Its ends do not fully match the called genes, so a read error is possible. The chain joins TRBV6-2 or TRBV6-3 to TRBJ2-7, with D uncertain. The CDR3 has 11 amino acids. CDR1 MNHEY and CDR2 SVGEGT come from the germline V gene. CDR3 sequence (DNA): TGTGCCAGCAGTGACTCCTACGAGCAGTACTTC. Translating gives CASSDSYEQYF.

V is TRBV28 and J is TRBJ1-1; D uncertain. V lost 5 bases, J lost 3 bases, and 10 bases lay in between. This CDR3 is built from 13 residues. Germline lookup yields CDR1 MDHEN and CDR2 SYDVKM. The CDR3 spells CASSPTAHTEAFF. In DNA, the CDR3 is TGTGCCAGCAGTCCAACAGCCCACACTGAAGCTTTCTTT. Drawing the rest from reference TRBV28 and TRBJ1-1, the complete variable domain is DVKVTQSSRYLVKRTGEKVFLECVQDMDHENMFWYRQDPGLGLRLIYFSYDVKMKEKGDIPEGYSVSREKKERFSLILESASTNQTSMYLCASSPTAHTEAFFGQGTRLTVV.

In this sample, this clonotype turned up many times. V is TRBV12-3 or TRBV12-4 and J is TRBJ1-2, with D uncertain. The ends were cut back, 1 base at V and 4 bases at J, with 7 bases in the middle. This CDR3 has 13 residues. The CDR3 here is CASSLGGFYGYTF. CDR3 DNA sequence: TGTGCCAGCAGTTTAGGGGGATTCTATGGCTACACCTTC.

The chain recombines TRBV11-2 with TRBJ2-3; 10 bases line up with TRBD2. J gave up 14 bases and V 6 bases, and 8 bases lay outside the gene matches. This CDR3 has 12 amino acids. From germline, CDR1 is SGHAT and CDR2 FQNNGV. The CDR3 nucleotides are TGTGCCAGCAGTCAAGCGGGGGGGCCTCTGTATTTT. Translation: CASSQAGGPLYF. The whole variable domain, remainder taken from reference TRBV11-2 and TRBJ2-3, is EAGVAQSPRYKIIEKRQSVAFWCNPISGHATLYWYQQILGQGPKLLIQFQNNGVVDDSQLPKDRFSAERLKGVDSTLKIQPAKLEDSAVYLCASSQAGGPLYFGPGTRLTVL.

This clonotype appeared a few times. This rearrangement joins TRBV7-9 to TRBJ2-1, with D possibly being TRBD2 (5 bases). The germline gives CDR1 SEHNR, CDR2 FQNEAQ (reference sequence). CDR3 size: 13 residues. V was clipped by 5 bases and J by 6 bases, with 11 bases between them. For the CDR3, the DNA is TGTGCCAGCAGCCCGGGGTTGGGCAATGAGCAGTTCTTC. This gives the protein CASSPGLGNEQFF. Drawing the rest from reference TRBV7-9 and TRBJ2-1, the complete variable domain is DTGVSQNPRHKITKRGQNVTFRCDPISEHNRLYWYRQTLGQGPEFLTYFQNEAQLEKSRLLSDRFSAERPKGSFSTLEIQRTEQGDSAMYLCASSPGLGNEQFFGPGTRLTVL.

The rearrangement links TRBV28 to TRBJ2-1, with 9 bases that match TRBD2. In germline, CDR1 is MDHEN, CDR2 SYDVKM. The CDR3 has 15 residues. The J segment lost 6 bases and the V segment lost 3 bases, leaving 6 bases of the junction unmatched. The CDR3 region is CASSLWTAGGNEQFF. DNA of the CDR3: TGTGCCAGCAGTTTGTGGACAGCGGGGGGCAATGAGCAGTTCTTC.

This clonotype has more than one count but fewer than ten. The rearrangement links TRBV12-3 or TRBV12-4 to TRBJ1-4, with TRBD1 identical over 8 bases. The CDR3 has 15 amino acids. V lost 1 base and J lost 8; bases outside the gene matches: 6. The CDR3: CASSLVVQGDEKLFF. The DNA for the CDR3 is TGTGCCAGCAGTTTAGTAGTACAGGGGGACGAAAAACTGTTTTTT.